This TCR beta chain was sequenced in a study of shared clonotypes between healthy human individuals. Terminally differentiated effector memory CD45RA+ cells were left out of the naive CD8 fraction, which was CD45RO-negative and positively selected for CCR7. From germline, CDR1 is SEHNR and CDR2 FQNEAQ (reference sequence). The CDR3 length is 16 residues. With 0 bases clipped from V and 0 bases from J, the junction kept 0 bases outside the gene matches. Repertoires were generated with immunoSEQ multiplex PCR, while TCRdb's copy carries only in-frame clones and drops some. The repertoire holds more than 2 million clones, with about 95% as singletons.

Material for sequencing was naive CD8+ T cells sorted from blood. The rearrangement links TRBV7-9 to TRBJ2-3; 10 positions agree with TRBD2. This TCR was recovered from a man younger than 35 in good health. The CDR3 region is CASSLASGRSTDTQYF. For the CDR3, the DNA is TGTGCCAGCAGCTTAGCTAGCGGGAGGAGCACAGATACGCAGTATTTT.